Listed below are T cell receptor beta chains from one sample, sequenced in a study of T-cell reconstitution after alpha-beta-depleted transplantation in children. TCRdb analysed the PCR reads with MiXCR anew, one entry per CDR3 protein. The data hold about 610,000 distinct CDR3 sequences, with about 10% observed a single time. The sample was PBMCs from the stem cell graft donor, taken from the stem cell graft. The receptors shown here come from a human donor who donated a stem cell graft to a child with acute myeloid leukemia. CDR3s leave out the opening cysteine and the closing phenylalanine or tryptophan. Each record gives: V gene, clone size, CDR3 protein. Rows may omit the clone size; those that give it use once, few, many or a size class.

TRBV5-1 many ASTDSYEQY
TRBV7-9 NA ASSRGVGSPLH
TRBV7-2 few ASSLDYGRPQH
TRBV27 NA ASSSLGTGGGEQY
TRBV15 few ATSLRWSSGGNEQY
TRBV5-1 few ASSLEGLAGVGETQY
TRBV6-2/TRBV6-3 NA ASTRGLEFFSAEQF
TRBV12-3/TRBV12-4 few ASSRDSRSGFSYNEQF
TRBV4-2 NA ASSQEEGGSTDTQY
TRBV27 few ASSLATGGTDTQY
TRBV7-9 many ASQQETQY
TRBV9 NA ASDAHPGVTDTQY
TRBV3-1 many ASSLMAYEQY
TRBV5-1 NA ASSVRPGNTGELF
TRBV9 NA ASSVGLPFTGEQY
TRBV7-2 many ASSQWASSYEQY
TRBV30 many AWSVGPGDTGELF